This T cell receptor (beta chain) was identified during a study of blood T cell repertoires in COVID-19. About the study: There were acute and convalescent COVID-19 samples, and they came from the United States, Italy and Spain.

Seattle enrolled patients during active infection and tracked them longitudinally. The CDR3 covers 17 residues. Germline V gene lookup returns CDR1 SGHRS and CDR2 YFSETQ. The junction had 7 bases not matched to a gene; V was cut back by 4 bases and J by 2 bases. This clone was seen a single time. Profiled with immunoSEQ multiplex PCR; TCRdb holds only in-frame clones, not every one. The sample has more than 300,000 clones, around 87% seen once. The sequenced material came from peripheral blood. The rearrangement links TRBV5-1 to TRBJ2-5; TRBD2 matches at 14 bases. This TCR was recovered from a woman between 40 and 55 years old with COVID-19, enrolled during active disease. The DNA for the CDR3 is TGCGCCAGCAGCGGGCGGACTAGCGGGGGGTCTCAAGAGACCCAGTACTTC. Protein: CASSGRTSGGSQETQYF.